The 27 T cell receptor beta chains presented below share a single source sample, sequenced in a study of blood T cell repertoires in COVID-19. Sequenced by immunoSEQ multiplex PCR; TCRdb stores in-frame clones only, minus some. The sample includes about 130,000 clones, 88% seen only once; the top ten take under 13%. The sequenced sample was peripheral blood. The receptor source for this set is a man over 45 with acute or convalescent COVID-19.

V is TRBV19 and J is TRBJ2-6; D gene ambiguous. This CDR3 comprises 14 residues. Trimming shortened V by 7 bases and J by 3 bases, and 10 bases separated the two germline ends. The germline V gene encodes CDR1 LNHDA and CDR2 SQIVND (reference sequence). The CDR3, as DNA: TGTGCCAGTACCCCCTACCATGGGGCCAACGTCCTGACTTTC. Translated: CASTPYHGANVLTF.

On this clone: This specimen includes other DNA sequences encoding the same CDR3. The V gene is TRBV5-6, the J gene TRBJ2-7, with D perhaps matching TRBD1 (6 bases). Germline V gene lookup returns CDR1 SGHDT and CDR2 YYEEEE. CDR3 size: 12 residues. The germline V and J ends were trimmed by 4 bases and 4 bases, with 9 bases remaining between them. CDR3 sequence reads: CASSPQGYEQYF. The CDR3 DNA reads TGTGCCAGCAGCCCTCAGGGGTACGAGCAGTACTTC.

This clone was found once. The rearrangement joins TRBV24-1 to TRBJ2-2; D not resolved. Deletions cut 7 bases from V and 0 bases from J, with 11 bases between. The germline CDR1 and CDR2 sequences are KGHDR and SFDVKD. The CDR3 spans 15 residues. The CDR3 spells CATRGPGPNTGELFF. The CDR3 coding sequence is TGTGCCACCAGGGGCCCTGGCCCGAACACCGGGGAGCTGTTTTTT.

V gene TRBV28 combines with J gene TRBJ1-1; weak D call: TRBD1 (5 bases). V shed 7 bases and J shed 1 base, with 10 bases lying between them. CDR3 length: 13 amino acids. Germline V gene sequence: CDR1 MDHEN, CDR2 SYDVKM. The DNA for the CDR3 is TGTGCCAGCATGCGACAGCCGAACACTGAAGCTTTCTTT. Its translation: CASMRQPNTEAFF.

The chain joins TRBV7-8 to TRBJ1-5; 8 nucleotides match TRBD1. The CDR3 runs to 17 residues. The germline V gene encodes CDR1 SGHVS and CDR2 FQNEAQ. V lost 5 bases, J lost 0 bases, and 9 bases stayed unmatched. The CDR3 reads CASSHDRGRFSNQPQHF. The CDR3 DNA is TGTGCCAGCAGCCACGACAGGGGAAGATTTAGCAATCAGCCCCAGCATTTT. Using reference TRBV7-8 and TRBJ1-5 for the parts outside the CDR3, the full variable domain is GAGVSQSPRYKVAKRGQDVALRCDPISGHVSLFWYQQALGQGPEFLTYFQNEAQLDKSGLPSDRFFAERPEGSVSTLKIQRTQQEDSAVYLCASSHDRGRFSNQPQHFGDGTRLSIL.

The J gene is TRBJ2-7, the V gene TRBV4-1; 7 bases are a match to TRBD1. Losses at the gene ends were 2 bases for V and 2 bases for J; bases not matched to a gene: 18. The germline CDR1 and CDR2 sequences are MGHRA and YSYEKL. The CDR3 length is 19 residues. The CDR3 DNA reads TGCGCCAGCAGCCAAATTGTTTACAGGGGACCCGCAGACGCCTACGAGCAGTACTTC. Translated, it gives CASSQIVYRGPADAYEQYF.

This clone was seen a single time. The chain couples TRBV12-5 to TRBJ1-2, with a tentative D call TRBD1 (6 bases). Trimming left V 5 bases short and J 8 bases short, with 15 bases between. Germline CDR1 is LGHNT and CDR2 is FRNRAP. The CDR3 is made up of 13 amino acids. This CDR3 reads CASGRDTAEGYTF. DNA of the CDR3: TGTGCTAGTGGTCGGGACACGGCGGAAGGCTACACCTTC.

The chain recombines TRBV18 with TRBJ2-1; TRBD1 matches 7 bases. Germline V gene sequence: CDR1 KGHSH, CDR2 LQKENI. The CDR3 is made up of 14 amino acids. The trim removed 3 bases at V and 6 bases at J, leaving 5 bases unmatched. The CDR3 protein is CASSPRQGVNEQFF. CDR3 sequence (DNA): TGTGCCAGCTCACCCCGACAGGGTGTCAATGAGCAGTTCTTC. Combining the CDR3 with reference TRBV18 and TRBJ2-1 gives the whole variable domain NAGVMQNPRHLVRRRGQEARLRCSPMKGHSHVYWYRQLPEEGLKFMVYLQKENIIDESGMPKERFSAEFPKEGPSILRIQQVVRGDSAAYFCASSPRQGVNEQFFGPGTRLTVL.

The chain combines TRBV3-1 (or the pseudogene TRBV3-2) with TRBJ1-3, with TRBD1 matching over 7 bases. This CDR3 comprises 16 residues. CDR1 LGHDT and CDR2 YNNKEL come from the germline V gene (reference sequence). The J segment lost 0 bases and the V segment lost 3 bases, leaving 5 bases of the junction unmatched. The CDR3 DNA follows: TGTGCCAGCAGCCACAGACAGGGCTTCTCTGGAAACACCATATATTTT. This gives the protein CASSHRQGFSGNTIYF.

As concerns this clone: Other DNA sequences in the same sample also yield this CDR3. The J gene is TRBJ2-5, the V gene TRBV6-4, with D perhaps TRBD2 (6 bases). Germline V gene sequence: CDR1 MRHNA, CDR2 SNTAGT. With 6 bases removed from V and 4 bases from J, the gap between germline ends came to 12 bases. The CDR3 totals 13 residues. CDR3 amino acids: CASSRERGETQYF. In DNA form, the CDR3 reads TGTGCCAGCAGCCGGGAGCGCGGAGAGACCCAGTACTTC.

The rearrangement joins TRBV2 to TRBJ2-2, with D unresolved. From germline, CDR1 is SNHLY and CDR2 FYNNEI. Trimming shortened V by 6 bases and J by 0 bases, and 11 bases separated the two germline ends. This CDR3 has 15 amino acids. In nucleotides, the CDR3 is TGTGCCAGCAGGGCGACTCTAACGAACACCGGGGAGCTGTTTTTT. Translating it yields CASRATLTNTGELFF.

This clone was seen more than once but under ten times. The gene calls are TRBV5-1 and TRBJ1-4, with 8 bases matching TRBD1. Germline loops: CDR1 SGHRS, CDR2 YFSETQ. The CDR3 length is 15 residues. V lost 4 bases, J lost 7 bases, and 9 bases stayed unmatched. The CDR3 protein is CASSPAGGYGEKLFF. The CDR3 DNA is TGCGCCAGCAGCCCGGCAGGGGGCTATGGTGAAAAACTGTTTTTT.

The rearrangement links TRBV5-1 to TRBJ2-1; 12 bases match TRBD2. The trim removed 4 bases at V and 9 bases at J, leaving 14 bases unmatched. The CDR3 runs 17 residues. The V gene's germline CDR1 is SGHRS and CDR2 YFSETQ. CDR3 sequence: CASSPDPTSGGRGEQFF. DNA for the CDR3: TGCGCCAGCAGCCCTGATCCGACTAGCGGGGGAAGGGGTGAGCAGTTCTTC.

The V call is TRBV4-1, the J call TRBJ2-1; D is possibly TRBD2 (6 bases). V dropped 2 bases and J dropped 7 bases, with 12 bases sitting between them. CDR3 size: 14 residues. CDR1 and CDR2 from the germline V gene are MGHRA and YSYEKL. In DNA form, the CDR3 reads TGCGCCAGCAGCCAATTGCGGGACTTAAATGAGCAGTTCTTC. Translated: CASSQLRDLNEQFF.

This clone was seen just once. This rearrangement joins TRBV7-8 to TRBJ2-3; tentative D call: TRBD2 (5 bases). Trimming pared 5 bases from V and 0 bases from J, leaving 6 bases between. The CDR3 has 13 residues. The germline V gene has CDR1 SGHVS and CDR2 FQNEAQ. DNA for the CDR3: TGTGCCAGCAGCCCGGGGAGCACAGATACGCAGTATTTT. The encoded protein is CASSPGSTDTQYF.

The J gene is TRBJ2-2, the V gene TRBV18; perhaps TRBD2 as D (5 bases). This CDR3 is built from 15 residues. Germline lookup yields CDR1 KGHSH and CDR2 LQKENI. Trimming removed 6 bases from V and 4 bases from J, with 15 bases in between. CDR3 sequence reads: CASSPSGRGTGELFF. CDR3 in DNA: TGTGCCAGCTCCCCCTCTGGACGGGGCACCGGGGAGCTGTTTTTT.

The chain recombines TRBV14 with TRBJ1-1; TRBD1 agrees at 9 bases. Trimming cost V 3 bases and J 5 bases; bases outside gene matches: 7. The CDR3 is made up of 15 amino acids. In germline, CDR1 is SGHDN, CDR2 FVKESK. The CDR3 region has the DNA TGTGCCAGCAGCCAGGGGACAGGGCGGCGGACTGAAGCTTTCTTT. Encoded protein: CASSQGTGRRTEAFF.

J is TRBJ1-2 and V is TRBV19, with D unresolved. Germline CDR1 is LNHDA and CDR2 is SQIVND (reference sequence). The CDR3 is made up of 13 amino acids. The ends were cut back, 4 bases at V and 4 bases at J, with 10 bases in the middle. The CDR3 nucleotides are TGTGCCAGTAGTAATACAGAGATCTATGGCTACACCTTC. Its translation: CASSNTEIYGYTF.

J is TRBJ2-1 and V is TRBV11-3, with TRBD1 as a possible D gene (6 bases). The CDR3 sequence is 15 residues long. The germline gives CDR1 SGHNT, CDR2 YENEEA. V lost 5 bases, J lost 0 bases, and 11 bases lay in between. As DNA, the CDR3 is TGTGCCAGCAGCCAGGGGTTTAGCTCCTACAATGAGCAGTTCTTC. Its protein is CASSQGFSSYNEQFF.

The chain has TRBV5-5 and TRBJ2-3; 10 nucleotides align to TRBD2. The CDR3 has 17 residues. J gave up 5 bases and V 0 bases, and 9 bases lay outside the gene matches. The germline V gene has CDR1 SGHKS and CDR2 YYEKEE (reference sequence). The CDR3 DNA is TGTGCCAGCAGCTTGGCCGGAATAGCGGGGGGCCAAGATACGCAGTATTTT. This gives the protein CASSLAGIAGGQDTQYF. Looking up the rest from reference TRBV5-5 and TRBJ2-3 gives the full variable domain: DAGVTQSPTHLIKTRGQQVTLRCSPISGHKSVSWYQQVLGQGPQFIFQYYEKEERGRGNFPDRFSARQFPNYSSELNVNALLLGDSALYLCASSLAGIAGGQDTQYFGPGTRLTVL.

The chain is built from TRBV6-1 and TRBJ1-1; D gene ambiguous. The CDR3 extends over 15 amino acids. Between the trimmed V and J ends, which lost 6 bases and 3 bases, there was a span of 17 bases. CDR1 and CDR2 (germline): MNHNS, SASEGT. The CDR3 loop is CASRSPAALYTEAFF. The CDR3 nucleotides are TGTGCCAGCAGATCTCCGGCAGCGCTTTACACTGAAGCTTTCTTT.

The CDR3 protein is CASSFSQTNEKLFF. The CDR3 region has the DNA TGTGCCAGCAGCTTCTCCCAGACTAATGAAAAACTGTTTTTT. The chain recombines TRBV11-2 with TRBJ1-4; D is ambiguous. The CDR3 runs to 14 residues. V lost 3 bases to trimming and J lost 2 bases, with 7 bases between them. Germline CDR1 reads SGHAT; CDR2 reads FQNNGV.

In this sample, this clone turned up a few times. The chain couples TRBV7-2 to TRBJ1-2; no firm D call. V lost 5 bases, J lost 0 bases, and 13 bases lay in between. Germline V gene sequence: CDR1 SGHTA, CDR2 FQGNSA. This CDR3 is built from 15 residues. The CDR3 DNA is TGTGCCAGCAGCCCGCGGGCCGGGTCTAACTATGGCTACACCTTC. Its protein product is CASSPRAGSNYGYTF.

The rearrangement uses TRBV10-1 and TRBJ2-7; no clear D gene. The CDR3 is made up of 14 amino acids. The V end lost 2 bases, the J end lost 6 bases, and 14 bases lay between the germline ends. Looked up from germline, CDR1 is WNHNN and CDR2 is SYGVQD (reference sequence). CDR3 nucleotides: TGCGCCAGCAGTGAGGCTAGGAATCCTCCCGAGCAGTACTTC. It encodes CASSEARNPPEQYF.

Only one count was recorded for this clone. This sequence joins TRBV2 and TRBJ2-3; 10 bases map to TRBD2. From germline, CDR1 is SNHLY and CDR2 FYNNEI. The CDR3 has 13 residues. V dropped 8 bases and J dropped 6; count of bases not matched to a gene: 5. The CDR3, as DNA: TGTGCCAGCGGGCTAGCGGGAGTGGATACGCAGTATTTT. Its translation is CASGLAGVDTQYF. The full variable domain, rest sourced from reference TRBV2 and TRBJ2-3, is EPEVTQTPSHQVTQMGQEVILRCVPISNHLYFYWYRQILGQKVEFLVSFYNNEISEKSEIFDDQFSVERPDGSNFTLKIRSTKLEDSAMYFCASGLAGVDTQYFGPGTRLTVL.

The rearrangement uses TRBV24-1 and TRBJ2-3; the match to TRBD1 covers 7 bases. Trimming removed 8 bases from V and 1 base from J; junction bases left unmatched: 2. Germline V gene lookup returns CDR1 KGHDR and CDR2 SFDVKD. This CDR3 comprises 13 residues. CDR3 residues: CATIDRGTDTQYF. DNA for the CDR3: TGTGCCACCATCGACAGGGGCACAGATACGCAGTATTTT.

This sequence joins TRBV5-1 and TRBJ1-4, with TRBD1 matching 7 bases. With 5 bases clipped from V and 8 bases from J, the junction kept 6 bases outside the gene matches. The CDR3 is 13 amino acids. The V gene's germline CDR1 is SGHRS and CDR2 YFSETQ. CDR3 bases: TGCGCCAGCAGTCGGGACAGAGAGGAAAAACTGTTTTTT. It codes for CASSRDREEKLFF.